The 26 T cell receptor beta chains given below trace back to one sample, sequenced in a study of blood T cell repertoires in COVID-19. Repertoires were generated with immunoSEQ multiplex PCR, while TCRdb's copy carries only in-frame clones and drops some. The table has tens of thousands of clones, 82% seen once. Sequencing was done on a sample of peripheral blood. These receptors were taken from a man aged 45-65 years with active or convalescent COVID-19.

The chain recombines TRBV10-2 with TRBJ2-2, with a possible D match to TRBD2 (6 bases). This CDR3 is 14 amino acids long. Trimming pared 6 bases from V and 6 bases from J, leaving 14 bases between. Germline CDR1 and CDR2: WSHSY and SAAADI. Here the CDR3 reads CASRLGLLSGELFF. In nucleotides, the CDR3 is TGCGCCAGCAGATTGGGACTCCTATCCGGGGAGCTGTTTTTT.

The V and J genes are TRBV7-9 and TRBJ1-2; 7 bases match TRBD1. Per germline, CDR1 SEHNR and CDR2 FQNEAQ (reference sequence). With V trimmed by 5 bases and J by 7 bases, 10 bases remained unmatched. The CDR3 covers 14 residues. This CDR3 reads CASSPTGDRGGYTF. The DNA of the CDR3 is TGTGCCAGCAGCCCCACAGGGGATAGAGGTGGCTACACCTTC. The variable domain in full, with the rest retrieved from reference TRBV7-9 and TRBJ1-2, is DTGVSQNPRHKITKRGQNVTFRCDPISEHNRLYWYRQTLGQGPEFLTYFQNEAQLEKSRLLSDRFSAERPKGSFSTLEIQRTEQGDSAMYLCASSPTGDRGGYTFGSGTRLTVV.

The count of this clone is one. This sequence joins TRBV14 and TRBJ2-3; 8 bases fit TRBD2. CDR3 length equals 15 residues. The V gene end was trimmed by 4 bases and the J gene end by 3 bases; junction bases not matched to a gene: 6. CDR1 SGHDN and CDR2 FVKESK come from the germline V gene. CDR3 sequence reads: CASSPRGGKTDTQYF. The CDR3 region has the DNA TGTGCCAGCAGCCCCCGGGGGGGGAAAACAGATACGCAGTATTTT.

This chain uses TRBV10-3 with TRBJ1-5; 7 bases are a match to TRBD1. This CDR3 region has 14 residues. Germline loops: CDR1 ENHRY, CDR2 SYGVKD. Trimming took 7 bases from V and 0 from J; bases not matched to a gene: 3. Here the CDR3 reads CAIMTGYSNQPQHF. The CDR3 coding sequence is TGTGCCATCATGACAGGGTATAGCAATCAGCCCCAGCATTTT.

The CDR3 reads CASSQGTGRIDTQYF. The CDR3 bases are TGTGCCAGCAGCCAAGGGACAGGCCGTATAGATACGCAGTATTTT. This chain links TRBV3-1 (or the pseudogene TRBV3-2) with TRBJ2-3; TRBD1 aligns across 7 bases. The germline V gene has CDR1 LGHDT and CDR2 YNNKEL (reference sequence). J gave up 5 bases and V 1 base, and 6 bases lay outside the gene matches. The CDR3 sequence is 15 residues long.

The chain combines TRBV5-1 with TRBJ2-1, with TRBD2 matching over 10 bases. This CDR3 region has 14 residues. Trimming removed 4 bases from V and 4 bases from J; junction bases left unmatched: 2. Germline lookup yields CDR1 SGHRS and CDR2 YFSETQ. The CDR3 sequence is CASSTSGAYNEQFF. The CDR3 nucleotides are TGCGCCAGCAGCACTAGCGGGGCTTACAATGAGCAGTTCTTC.

The rearrangement links TRBV3-1 (or the pseudogene TRBV3-2) to TRBJ1-2, with a tentative D call TRBD1 (5 bases). The germline V and J ends were trimmed by 0 bases and 2 bases, with 10 bases remaining between them. Germline V gene sequence: CDR1 LGHDT, CDR2 YNNKEL (reference sequence). The CDR3 consists of 15 residues. DNA of the CDR3: TGTGCCAGCAGCCAAGATGGGCAGGGCAACTATGGCTACACCTTC. Translated: CASSQDGQGNYGYTF.

This chain connects TRBV10-2 to TRBJ2-2; possibly TRBD2 for D (5 bases). The CDR3 has 14 amino acids. V shed 7 bases and J shed 0 bases, with 9 bases lying between them. In germline, CDR1 is WSHSY, CDR2 SAAADI. In DNA, the CDR3 is TGCGCCAGCAAGGACTTAGCGAACACCGGGGAGCTGTTTTTT. Protein sequence: CASKDLANTGELFF.

The chain joins TRBV28 to TRBJ1-1; unclear D gene. Trimming took 1 base from V and 1 from J, leaving 13 bases between them. CDR3 length equals 16 residues. Germline-derived CDR1 and CDR2 are MDHEN and SYDVKM. The CDR3: CASSLYGGAGNTEAFF. Written as DNA, the CDR3 is TGTGCCAGCAGTTTATATGGCGGAGCGGGGAACACTGAAGCTTTCTTT.

This clone is medium-sized. The chain links TRBV5-5 to TRBJ2-7; D might be TRBD2 (7 bases). Trimming shortened V by 1 base and J by 0 bases, and 17 bases separated the two germline ends. Germline CDR1 and CDR2: SGHKS and YYEKEE (reference sequence). This CDR3 has 17 amino acids. The DNA for the CDR3 is TGTGCCAGCAGCTTGCGGGCGGGGGCCACAAGCTCCTACGAGCAGTACGTC. Translated: CASSLRAGATSSYEQYV.

The V and J genes are TRBV11-2 and TRBJ1-4, with 8 bases aligning to TRBD1. V lost 5 bases to trimming and J lost 0 bases; unmatched junction nucleotides: 2. The CDR3 totals 15 residues. Per germline, CDR1 SGHAT and CDR2 FQNNGV. The CDR3 DNA reads as TGTGCCAGCAGCGACAGGGGCGCAACTAATGAAAAACTGTTTTTT. Translation: CASSDRGATNEKLFF.

V gene TRBV29-1 combines with J gene TRBJ1-1; TRBD1 aligns across 7 bases. This CDR3 comprises 12 residues. Trimming at V came to 5 bases and at J to 6 bases, leaving 6 bases not matched to a gene. The germline V gene encodes CDR1 SQVTM and CDR2 ANQGSEA. The CDR3 protein is CSVSRQGAEAFF. CDR3 in DNA: TGCAGCGTTTCTCGACAGGGCGCTGAAGCTTTCTTT.

The J gene is TRBJ1-5, the V gene TRBV7-2; D perhaps matches TRBD1 (5 bases). The CDR3 totals 16 residues. V lost 1 base and J lost 1, with 11 bases in between. Germline-derived CDR1 and CDR2 are SGHTA and FQGNSA. The CDR3 sequence: CASSLGQGRSNQPQHF. DNA of the CDR3: TGTGCCAGCAGCTTAGGGCAGGGCAGGAGCAATCAGCCCCAGCATTTT.

The chain recombines TRBV15 with TRBJ1-5; 7 nucleotides agree with TRBD1. The CDR3 runs 14 residues. CDR1 is LNHNV, CDR2 YYDKDF, per germline (reference sequence). The ends lost 6 bases at V and 7 bases at J; junction bases unmatched: 9. DNA for the CDR3: TGTGCCACCAGTAGGGACAGAACAGGCCAGCCCCAGCATTTT. It codes for CATSRDRTGQPQHF.

The chain links TRBV5-6 to TRBJ2-7; D is undetermined. Germline CDR1 SGHDT, CDR2 YYEEEE. This CDR3 is 12 amino acids long. V lost 0 bases and J 4 bases, leaving 5 bases between the germline ends. CDR3 in amino acids: CASSLGGYEQYF. The CDR3 coding sequence is TGTGCCAGCAGCTTGGGCGGTTACGAGCAGTACTTC. The full variable domain, rest sourced from reference TRBV5-6 and TRBJ2-7, is DAGVTQSPTHLIKTRGQQVTLRCSPKSGHDTVSWYQQALGQGPQFIFQYYEEEERQRGNFPDRFSGHQFPNYSSELNVNALLLGDSALYLCASSLGGYEQYFGPGTRLTVT.

This chain links TRBV19 with TRBJ1-1, with 7 bases lining up with TRBD1. The germline V gene encodes CDR1 LNHDA and CDR2 SQIVND (reference sequence). The CDR3 spans 16 residues. J was trimmed by 5 bases and V by 5 bases; bases with no gene match: 14. The CDR3 DNA follows: TGTGCCAGTAGTCCAGGACAGGCCCCTCTTTGGACTGAAGCTTTCTTT. It is translated as CASSPGQAPLWTEAFF.

The chain employs TRBV2 and TRBJ2-2; 8 bases fit TRBD1. This CDR3 has 15 amino acids. The germline CDR1 and CDR2 sequences are SNHLY and FYNNEI. The V and J ends lost 6 bases and 6 bases, in that order; junction bases with no gene match: 9. This CDR3 is CASSRLGQAPGELFF. CDR3 bases: TGTGCCAGCAGCCGCCTGGGACAGGCTCCCGGGGAGCTGTTTTTT.

The sample holds a few counts of this clone. Different DNA sequences within this sample yield the same CDR3. This sequence joins TRBV20-1 and TRBJ2-7; no firm D call. The CDR3 is 11 residues long. Trimming removed 3 bases from V and 5 bases from J, with 8 bases in between. Germline V gives CDR1 DFQATT, CDR2 SNEGSKA (reference sequence). In nucleotides, the CDR3 is TGCAGTGCTAGGGCTGGGCACGAGCAGTACGTC. This sequence encodes CSARAGHEQYV.

This clone was seen more than once but under ten times. This CDR3 is CASSPLQGRLGYGYTF. CDR3 sequence (DNA): TGTGCCAGCAGCCCGCTACAGGGTCGATTGGGCTATGGCTACACCTTC. This chain joins TRBV28 and TRBJ1-2, with D possibly TRBD1 on 6 matching bases. Germline CDR1 and CDR2: MDHEN and SYDVKM. Trimming stripped 6 bases from V and 4 bases from J, with 21 bases between. The CDR3 runs to 16 residues.

J is TRBJ2-7 and V is TRBV7-2; D unclear. This CDR3 is 11 amino acids long. V was clipped by 2 bases and J by 3 bases, with 2 bases between them. Germline loops: CDR1 SGHTA, CDR2 FQGNSA. CDR3 sequence (DNA): TGTGCCAGCAGCTTATACTACGAGCAGTACTTC. Protein: CASSLYYEQYF.

The rearrangement links TRBV20-1 to TRBJ1-1; D is perhaps TRBD1 (5 bases). Trimming stripped 3 bases from V and 0 bases from J, with 11 bases between. CDR1 DFQATT and CDR2 SNEGSKA come from the germline V gene (reference sequence). The CDR3 is made up of 14 amino acids. Written as DNA, the CDR3 is TGCAGTGCTAGTCCCCCAGGGATGAACACTGAAGCTTTCTTT. Residues: CSASPPGMNTEAFF.

The chain uses TRBV2 and TRBJ1-4, with 7 bases aligning to TRBD1. The CDR3 is made up of 14 amino acids. Trimming took 7 bases from V and 3 from J; bases not matched to a gene: 5. Germline CDR1 is SNHLY and CDR2 is FYNNEI. CDR3: CASNTGQPNEKLFF. CDR3 sequence (DNA): TGTGCCAGCAACACGGGACAGCCTAATGAAAAACTGTTTTTT.

The chain joins TRBV19 to TRBJ2-7, with D possibly matching TRBD2 (7 bases). V was pared by 5 bases and J by 2 bases, with 10 bases between. Germline V lookup: CDR1 LNHDA, CDR2 SQIVND (reference sequence). The CDR3 is made up of 13 amino acids. The CDR3 spells CASSGGGPYEQYF. The DNA of the CDR3 is TGTGCCAGTAGTGGGGGGGGGCCCTACGAGCAGTACTTC.

In this sample, this clone turned up once. The genes are TRBV6-1 and TRBJ1-3, with TRBD1 matching over 8 bases. Germline CDR1 MNHNS, CDR2 SASEGT. V lost 1 base and J lost 2; bases outside the gene matches: 4. There are 16 residues in the CDR3. The CDR3 spells CASSEVQGGTGNTIYF. Here the CDR3 DNA reads TGTGCCAGCAGTGAAGTACAGGGGGGAACTGGAAACACCATATATTTT.

This clone was detected a few times. V is TRBV5-6 and J is TRBJ2-1; weak D call: TRBD1 (6 bases). V shed 4 bases and J shed 10 bases, with 15 bases lying between them. This CDR3 region has 13 residues. Germline V gene sequence: CDR1 SGHDT, CDR2 YYEEEE. CDR3 loop: CASSHDRLREQFF. The CDR3 DNA reads as TGTGCCAGCAGCCACGACAGGTTAAGGGAGCAGTTCTTC.

This clone was seen only a few times. The V and J genes are TRBV27 and TRBJ2-7, with a possible D match to TRBD2 (6 bases). V lost 5 bases and J 7 bases, leaving 12 bases between the germline ends. The CDR3 is 12 residues long. The germline V gene has CDR1 MNHEY and CDR2 SMNVEV (reference sequence). Written as DNA, the CDR3 is TGTGCCAGCAGTCTCCCGGGAGTTGAGCAGTACTTC. As protein: CASSLPGVEQYF.